The sequence of this TCR beta chain was determined in a study of control samples from healthy donors and cancer patients. Data came from immunoSEQ multiplex PCR; TCRdb stores just in-frame clones and leaves some out. The data show about 100,000 clones, with about 88% seen just once and about 18% held by the top ten. The V gene's germline CDR1 is SGHDT and CDR2 YYEEEE. Trimming removed 2 bases from V and 1 base from J, with 12 bases in between. The CDR3 totals 15 residues. The sequencing sample was made of blood. The chain is built from TRBV5-6 and TRBJ1-1, with a tentative D call TRBD1 (6 bases). This clonotype was sampled from a woman aged 45-65 years in good health. CDR3 residues: CASSFMGGRNTEAFF. The CDR3 region has the DNA TGTGCCAGCAGCTTCATGGGGGGCAGGAACACTGAAGCTTTCTTT.